This record covers a single T cell receptor (beta chain). Its antigen is currently unknown. The data belong to a study of T cell clonotyping in hematopoietic cell transplantation. The germline V and J ends were trimmed by 0 bases and 6 bases, with 12 bases remaining between them. CDR3 size: 14 residues. Samples: about 28 days before transplant, then days 30, 100 and 180 after. The protocol was immunoSEQ multiplex PCR, while the TCRdb copy is restricted to in-frame clones and leaves out a portion. In the table there are about 9,300 clones, 80% to 90% of which are singletons. Regarding the study as a whole: Recipient TCR diversity dropped after transplant; expanded clonotypes rose from day 30 to 180. Few recipient clonotypes overlapped donors; over 95% were de novo at given depth. Without cell sorting, CD4 versus CD8 contributions remain unresolved.

Sequenced material: PBMCs, taken 180 days after allogeneic stem cell transplant. The clonotype was recovered from a human patient who had an allogeneic stem cell transplant, so the T cells may come from the graft donor. The donor label of this sample is uncertain. Some clones in this sample may be carry-over from other donors' samples. The chain recombines TRBV23-1 with TRBJ2-7; no firm D call. TRBV23-1 is annotated as an ORF whose role is uncertain. The CDR3 sequence is CASSQSGLPGEQYF. In DNA, the CDR3 is TGCGCCAGCAGTCAATCAGGGTTGCCGGGCGAGCAGTACTTC.